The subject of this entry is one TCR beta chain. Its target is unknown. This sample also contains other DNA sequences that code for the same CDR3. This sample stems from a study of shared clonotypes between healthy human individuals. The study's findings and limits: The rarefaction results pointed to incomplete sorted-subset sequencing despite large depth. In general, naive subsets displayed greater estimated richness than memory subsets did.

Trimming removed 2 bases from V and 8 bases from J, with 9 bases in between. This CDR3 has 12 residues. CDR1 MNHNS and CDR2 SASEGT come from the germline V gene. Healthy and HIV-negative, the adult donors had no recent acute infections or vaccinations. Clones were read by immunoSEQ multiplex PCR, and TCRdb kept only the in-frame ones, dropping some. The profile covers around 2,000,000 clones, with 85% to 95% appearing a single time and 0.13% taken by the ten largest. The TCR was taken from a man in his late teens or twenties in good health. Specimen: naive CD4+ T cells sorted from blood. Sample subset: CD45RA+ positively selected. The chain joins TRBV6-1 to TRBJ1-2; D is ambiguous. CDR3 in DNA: TGTGCCAGCAGTGAAACTGTAGGGGGCTACACCTTC. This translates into CASSETVGGYTF.